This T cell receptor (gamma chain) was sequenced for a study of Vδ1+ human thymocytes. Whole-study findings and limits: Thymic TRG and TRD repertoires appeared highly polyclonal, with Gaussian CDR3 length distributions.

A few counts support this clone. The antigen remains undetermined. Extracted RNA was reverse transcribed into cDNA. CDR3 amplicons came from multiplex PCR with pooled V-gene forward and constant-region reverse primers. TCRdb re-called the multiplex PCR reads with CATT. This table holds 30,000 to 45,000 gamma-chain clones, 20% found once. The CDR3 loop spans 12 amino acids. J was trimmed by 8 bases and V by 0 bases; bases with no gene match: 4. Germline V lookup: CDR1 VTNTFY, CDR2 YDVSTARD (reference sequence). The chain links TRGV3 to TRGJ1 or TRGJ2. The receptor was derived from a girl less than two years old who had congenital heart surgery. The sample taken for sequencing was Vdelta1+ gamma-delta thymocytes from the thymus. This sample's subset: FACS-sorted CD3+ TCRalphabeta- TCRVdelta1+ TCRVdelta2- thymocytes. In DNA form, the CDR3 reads TGTGCCACCTGGGACAGGCACGATAAGAAACTCTTT. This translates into CATWDRHDKKLF.